Here is one T cell receptor beta chain with its context. This record comes from a study of PD-L1 blockade in urothelial cancer. Study at large: Blood was subjected to analysis at 3 weeks (second dose) and 6 weeks following treatment start.

Synthetic analogs of TCR templates were spiked into every PCR. Sequencing was performed with immunoSEQ multiplex PCR; in TCRdb, only in-frame clones are kept and a portion is missing. The sample holds under 70,000 clones, about 85% seen once. Noted time point: pretreatment peripheral blood. Each patient's cancer was a locally advanced or metastatic urothelial carcinoma. The input for sequencing was PBMCs, taken around atezolizumab (anti-PD-L1) treatment. This receptor was identified in a man between 65 and 80 years old with urothelial cancer.

Here the CDR3 DNA reads TGCAGCGTTGAAGAGGCAGGGTGGTTCTTC. It is translated as CSVEEAGWFF. The chain couples TRBV29-1 to TRBJ2-1, with D perhaps TRBD1 (5 bases). The length of the CDR3 is 10 residues. V lost 0 bases and J lost 15, with 9 bases in between. Germline V lookup: CDR1 SQVTM, CDR2 ANQGSEA.